One and the same sample provided the 10 T cell receptor beta chains below, sequenced in a study of CD8+CD57+ T cells in acquired aplastic anemia. The patients chosen for sequencing had shown expansion of CD8+CD57+ cells (detected by flow cytometry). Genomic DNA served as template for TCR beta VDJ and CDR3 profiling. TCRdb itself ran the reads through MiXCR, one entry per CDR3 protein. The sample comprises 210,000 or so distinct CDR3 sequences, 40% to 60% of which are singletons, and 15% to 20% rests with the top ten. The sequenced material came from sorted CD4+, CD8+, or CD8+CD57+ T cells (not recorded which) from PBMCs. These receptors all stem from a human donor with aplastic anemia.

The J gene is TRBJ2-5, the V gene TRBV4-2; 12 nucleotides match TRBD2. The CDR3 length is 15 residues. V was clipped by 2 bases and J by 5 bases; unmatched bases: 3. Germline values: CDR1 LGHNA, CDR2 YNFKEQ. DNA for the CDR3: TGTGCCAGCAGCCAAAGACTAGCGGGAGCGGAGACCCAGTACTTC. Residues: CASSQRLAGAETQYF.

This clonotype appeared many times. The chain employs TRBV7-3 and TRBJ1-1; TRBD1 matches at 7 bases. The CDR3 sequence is 13 residues long. Germline values: CDR1 SGHTA, CDR2 FQGTGA. Trimming at V came to 3 bases and at J to 6 bases, leaving 4 bases not matched to a gene. The CDR3 reads CASSLTGMAEAFF. DNA for the CDR3: TGTGCCAGCAGCTTGACAGGGATGGCTGAAGCTTTCTTT.

This clonotype was seen only once. The chain's CDR3 is CASSVVAGHEQFF. CDR3 sequence (DNA): TGTGCCAGCAGCGTAGTAGCAGGGCATGAGCAGTTCTTC. The rearrangement uses TRBV2 and TRBJ2-1; tentative D call: TRBD1 (5 bases). The CDR3 has 13 amino acids. V was trimmed by 6 bases and J by 8 bases, leaving 14 bases between them. Germline V gene lookup returns CDR1 SNHLY and CDR2 FYNNEI.

V gene TRBV25-1 combines with J gene TRBJ2-3; D remains ambiguous. CDR3 length: 18 residues. Deletions cut 2 bases from V and 1 base from J, with 19 bases between. The germline gives CDR1 MGHDK, CDR2 SYGVNS. CDR3 sequence: CASSEPSRTLSRTDTQYF. The CDR3 DNA is TGTGCCAGCAGTGAACCCTCGCGGACCTTGTCACGCACAGATACGCAGTATTTT. Full variable domain (remainder filled in from reference TRBV25-1 and TRBJ2-3): EADIYQTPRYLVIGTGKKITLECSQTMGHDKMYWYQQDPGMELHLIHYSYGVNSTEKGDLSSESTVSRIRTEHFPLTLESARPSHTSQYLCASSEPSRTLSRTDTQYFGPGTRLTVL.

J is TRBJ1-6 and V is TRBV7-2; the D is unclear. The CDR3 has 12 amino acids. V was shortened by 5 bases and J by 13 bases, with 12 bases between the two germline ends. The germline CDR1 and CDR2 sequences are SGHTA and FQGNSA. The CDR3 protein is CASSVPNAPLHF. Written as DNA, the CDR3 is TGTGCCAGCAGCGTCCCAAACGCTCCCCTCCACTTT. Full variable domain (outside the CDR3, taken from reference TRBV7-2 and TRBJ1-6): GAGVSQSPSNKVTEKGKDVELRCDPISGHTALYWYRQSLGQGLEFLIYFQGNSAPDKSGLPSDRFSAERTGGSVSTLTIQRTQQEDSAVYLCASSVPNAPLHFGNGTRLTVT.

The CDR3 is CASSRIPGGGRNNEQFF. CDR3 bases: TGTGCCAGCAGCCGGATCCCTGGGGGGGGAAGAAACAATGAGCAGTTCTTC. This chain uses TRBV12-3 or TRBV12-4 with TRBJ2-1, with 7 bases that match TRBD2. V gave up 6 bases and J gave up 5 bases; unmatched junction bases: 16. This CDR3 has 17 residues.

This clonotype was seen at least ten times. This chain's CDR3 is CASSRGTGLNTEAFF. CDR3 in DNA: TGCGCCAGCAGCAGAGGGACAGGGCTGAACACTGAAGCTTTCTTT. V and J are TRBV5-1 and TRBJ1-1; 9 positions match TRBD1. The trim removed 4 bases at V and 0 bases at J, leaving 4 bases unmatched. The CDR3 has 15 residues. The germline V gene has CDR1 SGHRS and CDR2 YFSETQ.

In the case of this clonotype: Since no conserved phenylalanine or tryptophan closes the CDR3, a read error is the likely cause. The chain couples TRBV20-1 to TRBJ2-7; TRBD1 matches at 9 bases. This CDR3 region has 15 residues. Germline V CDR1 and CDR2: DFQATT, SNEGSKA (reference sequence). J lost 0 bases, V lost 2 bases, and 5 bases had no gene match. Here the CDR3 DNA reads TGCAGTGCTAGAAACCCGGGACAGGGCTCCTACGAGCAGTACTCC. It specifies CSARNPGQGSYEQYS.

This sequence joins TRBV24-1 and TRBJ2-3; D uncertain. CDR1 KGHDR and CDR2 SFDVKD come from the germline V gene. V was pared by 4 bases and J by 0 bases, with 7 bases between. The CDR3 has 14 residues. CDR3 coding DNA: TGTGCCACCAGTGAGCCGAGGAGCACAGATACGCAGTATTTT. The encoded protein is CATSEPRSTDTQYF.

The chain couples TRBV2 to TRBJ2-5; D might be TRBD2 (5 bases). Germline CDR1 reads SNHLY; CDR2 reads FYNNEI. This CDR3 comprises 12 residues. Trimming took off 7 bases at V and 0 bases at J, with 6 bases between the two ends. The CDR3 here is CASKEDQETQYF. The CDR3 DNA reads TGTGCCAGCAAGGAGGACCAAGAGACCCAGTACTTC.